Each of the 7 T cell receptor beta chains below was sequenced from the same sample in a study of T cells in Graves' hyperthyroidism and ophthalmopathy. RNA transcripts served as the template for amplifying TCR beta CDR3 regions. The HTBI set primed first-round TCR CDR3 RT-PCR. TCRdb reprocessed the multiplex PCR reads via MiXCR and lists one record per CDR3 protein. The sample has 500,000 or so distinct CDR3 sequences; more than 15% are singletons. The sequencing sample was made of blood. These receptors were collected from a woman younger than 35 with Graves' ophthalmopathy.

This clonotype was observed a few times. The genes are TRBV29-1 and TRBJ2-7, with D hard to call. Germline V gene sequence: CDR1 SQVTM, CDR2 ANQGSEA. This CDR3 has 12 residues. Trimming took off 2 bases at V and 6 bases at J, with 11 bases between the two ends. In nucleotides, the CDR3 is TGCAGCGTTGAACTTGGCAGGAGCGAGCAGTACTTC. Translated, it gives CSVELGRSEQYF.

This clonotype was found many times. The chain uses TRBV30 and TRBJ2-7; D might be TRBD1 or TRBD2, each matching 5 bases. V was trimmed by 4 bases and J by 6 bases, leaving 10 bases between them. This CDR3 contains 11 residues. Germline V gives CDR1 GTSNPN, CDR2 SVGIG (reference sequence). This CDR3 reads CAWTLGVEQYF. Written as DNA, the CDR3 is TGTGCCTGGACTTTGGGGGTCGAGCAGTACTTC.

CDR3 DNA sequence: TGTGCCATCAGTGGGGCAGGGGAAAGCGAGCAGTACTTC. Translating gives CAISGAGESEQYF. This chain connects TRBV10-3 to TRBJ2-7, with a tentative D call TRBD1 (6 bases). V lost 4 bases and J 6 bases, leaving 13 bases between the germline ends. There are 13 residues in the CDR3. Looked up from germline, CDR1 is ENHRY and CDR2 is SYGVKD.

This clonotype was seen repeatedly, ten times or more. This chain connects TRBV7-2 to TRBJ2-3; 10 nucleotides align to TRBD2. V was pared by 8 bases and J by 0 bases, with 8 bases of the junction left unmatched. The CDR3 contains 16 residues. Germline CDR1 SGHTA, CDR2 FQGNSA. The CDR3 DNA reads TGTGCCAGCTCGTTAGCGGGGGGCCTTAGCACAGATACGCAGTATTTT. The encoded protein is CASSLAGGLSTDTQYF.

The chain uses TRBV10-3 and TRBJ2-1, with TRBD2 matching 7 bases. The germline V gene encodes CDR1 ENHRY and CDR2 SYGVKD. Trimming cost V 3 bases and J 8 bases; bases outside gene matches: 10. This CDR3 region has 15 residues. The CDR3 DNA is TGTGCCATCAGTGATACCCGGGACTATCGTTATGAGCAGTTCTTC. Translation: CAISDTRDYRYEQFF.

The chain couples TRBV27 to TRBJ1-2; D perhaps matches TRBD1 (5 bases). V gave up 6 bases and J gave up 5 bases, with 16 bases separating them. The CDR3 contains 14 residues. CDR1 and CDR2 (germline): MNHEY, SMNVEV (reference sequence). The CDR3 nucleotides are TGTGCCAGCAGCCCCGAATGGGGCTCGTATGGCTACACCTTC. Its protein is CASSPEWGSYGYTF.

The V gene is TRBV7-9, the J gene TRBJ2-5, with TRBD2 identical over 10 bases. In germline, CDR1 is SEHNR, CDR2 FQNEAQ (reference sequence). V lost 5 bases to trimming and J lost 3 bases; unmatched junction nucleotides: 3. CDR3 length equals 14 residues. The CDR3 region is CASSKLAGKETQYF. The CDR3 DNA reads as TGTGCCAGCAGCAAACTAGCGGGGAAAGAGACCCAGTACTTC.